One and the same sample provided the 29 T cell receptor beta chains below, sequenced in a study of response to subunit inactivated influenza vaccine. TCRdb used MiXCR to reprocess the RT-PCR reads, holding one entry per CDR3 protein. In the table there are about 240,000 distinct CDR3 sequences, 12% of which are singletons. The sample here was non-naive T cells sorted from PBMCs, taken 14 days before vaccination. The receptors were sampled from a man aged 45-65 years who received an inactivated influenza vaccine.

In its sample, this clonotype was seen many times. CDR3 protein: CASSPSTGYYNEQFF. CDR3 nucleotide sequence: TGTGCCAGCAGTCCATCGACAGGGTACTACAATGAGCAGTTCTTC. V gene TRBV28 combines with J gene TRBJ2-1; 7 nucleotides agree with TRBD1. Germline-derived CDR1 and CDR2 are MDHEN and SYDVKM. V was clipped by 5 bases and J by 3 bases; unmatched bases: 7. The CDR3 length is 15 residues.

The chain joins TRBV7-2 to TRBJ2-1; a weak D match, TRBD2 (6 bases). The germline V gene has CDR1 SGHTA and CDR2 FQGNSA. The V end was cut by 0 bases, the J end by 3 bases, with 12 bases between. This CDR3 spans 16 amino acids. The CDR3 DNA is TGTGCCAGCAGCTTAGCCCATAGCGGAGTCTACAATGAGCAGTTCTTC. Residues: CASSLAHSGVYNEQFF.

This rearrangement joins TRBV4-1 to TRBJ2-1, with 7 bases matching TRBD1. This CDR3 spans 16 amino acids. With V trimmed by 1 base and J by 0 bases, 3 bases remained unmatched. From germline, CDR1 is MGHRA and CDR2 YSYEKL. The DNA of the CDR3 is TGCGCCAGCAGCCAAGGAGGGACAGTCTCCTACAATGAGCAGTTCTTC. Translated: CASSQGGTVSYNEQFF.

This clonotype was observed once. The chain combines TRBV2 with TRBJ1-1, with 9 positions matching TRBD1. V trimming: 9 bases; J trimming: 4 bases; junction bases outside the gene matches: 3. Looked up from germline, CDR1 is SNHLY and CDR2 is FYNNEI. The CDR3 sequence is 12 residues long. The CDR3 DNA reads as TGTGCCAGTCGACAGGGGGTCACTGAAGCTTTCTTT. Translation gives CASRQGVTEAFF.

This clonotype showed up just a few times. The chain links TRBV7-9 to TRBJ2-6; TRBD1 might be the D (5 bases). CDR1 is SEHNR, CDR2 FQNEAQ, per germline (reference sequence). V lost 8 bases and J lost 2, with 10 bases in between. The CDR3 extends over 14 amino acids. In DNA, the CDR3 is TGTGCCAGCGGGGCTGGGCCTGGGGCCAACGTCCTGACTTTC. Translation gives CASGAGPGANVLTF.

V usage is TRBV12-3 or TRBV12-4 and J usage is TRBJ2-2; D is uncertain. Deletions cut 6 bases from V and 5 bases from J, with 13 bases between. The CDR3 runs to 14 residues. The CDR3 loop is CASSYLRRTGELFF. CDR3 DNA sequence: TGTGCCAGCAGCTACCTCCGGCGTACCGGGGAGCTGTTTTTT.

J is TRBJ2-2 and V is TRBV20-1; D remains ambiguous. Germline CDR1 is DFQATT and CDR2 is SNEGSKA (reference sequence). V was shortened by 5 bases and J by 6 bases, with 7 bases between the two germline ends. The CDR3 consists of 11 residues. CDR3: CSASRSGELFF. The CDR3 DNA is TGCAGTGCTTCTAGGTCCGGGGAGCTGTTTTTT.

This clonotype was seen repeatedly, ten times or more. V gene TRBV6-1 combines with J gene TRBJ2-5; D may correspond to TRBD1 or TRBD2 (7 bases each). Looked up from germline, CDR1 is MNHNS and CDR2 is SASEGT. This CDR3 contains 16 residues. Trimming pared 5 bases from V and 2 bases from J, leaving 18 bases between. The CDR3 region is CASSRLQGRGQETQYF. The CDR3, as DNA: TGTGCCAGCAGTCGCCTACAGGGGAGGGGGCAAGAGACCCAGTACTTC.

The chain is built from TRBV18 and TRBJ2-3; TRBD1 matches 9 bases. This CDR3 is 16 amino acids long. Germline lookup yields CDR1 KGHSH and CDR2 LQKENI. J gave up 5 bases and V 0 bases, and 6 bases lay outside the gene matches. The CDR3 DNA reads TGTGCCAGCTCACCACCTGGGACAGGGATGGTAGATACGCAGTATTTT. Protein sequence: CASSPPGTGMVDTQYF.

The table lists this clonotype with a count of one. The chain carries TRBV20-1 and TRBJ2-7; D is ambiguous. CDR3 length equals 11 residues. CDR1 is DFQATT, CDR2 SNEGSKA, per germline (reference sequence). V lost 1 base to trimming and J lost 7 bases, with 8 bases between them. The CDR3 spells CSARVAGEQYF. The DNA for the CDR3 is TGCAGTGCTAGAGTAGCCGGGGAGCAGTACTTC.

This clonotype appeared a few times. The chain combines TRBV28 with TRBJ1-5; 7 bases are shared with TRBD1. CDR3 length equals 16 residues. Germline assignment: CDR1 MDHEN and CDR2 SYDVKM. V lost 1 base to trimming and J lost 2 bases; unmatched junction nucleotides: 5. The DNA of the CDR3 is TGTGCCAGCAGTTTATTTTCAGGGGGAGGCAATCAGCCCCAGCATTTT. Translated: CASSLFSGGGNQPQHF.

The chain is built from TRBV5-1 and TRBJ2-7, with 7 bases lining up with TRBD1. Germline V gene sequence: CDR1 SGHRS, CDR2 YFSETQ. V lost 0 bases to trimming and J lost 3 bases; unmatched junction nucleotides: 9. The CDR3 has 16 residues. The CDR3 region is CASSLAMGTVFYEQYF. In DNA form, the CDR3 reads TGCGCCAGCAGCTTGGCCATGGGGACAGTCTTCTACGAGCAGTACTTC. Based on the CDR3 plus reference TRBV5-1 and TRBJ2-7, the full variable domain is KAGVTQTPRYLIKTRGQQVTLSCSPISGHRSVSWYQQTPGQGLQFLFEYFSETQRNKGNFPGRFSGRQFSNSRSEMNVSTLELGDSALYLCASSLAMGTVFYEQYFGPGTRLTVT.

Only a few counts were recorded for this clonotype. The rearrangement joins TRBV2 to TRBJ1-1; 8 bases agree with TRBD1. From germline, CDR1 is SNHLY and CDR2 FYNNEI. Trimming at V came to 4 bases and at J to 5 bases, leaving 3 bases not matched to a gene. The CDR3 is made up of 13 amino acids. The CDR3 nucleotides are TGTGCCAGCAGTGGACAGGGGACAACTGAAGCTTTCTTT. This translates into CASSGQGTTEAFF.

The chain uses TRBV4-1 and TRBJ1-5; D is unresolved. The V end lost 0 bases, the J end lost 0 bases, and 24 bases lay between the germline ends. CDR1 MGHRA and CDR2 YSYEKL come from the germline V gene. The CDR3 runs 21 residues. CDR3 in DNA: TGCGCCAGCAGCCAAGATAGGCGGTTGAAAACTCGGGTCTATAGCAATCAGCCCCAGCATTTT. As protein: CASSQDRRLKTRVYSNQPQHF.

This clonotype came up a few times. The gene calls are TRBV10-3 and TRBJ2-1; 8 bases fit TRBD2. Germline lookup yields CDR1 ENHRY and CDR2 SYGVKD. This CDR3 has 13 residues. J lost 5 bases, V lost 4 bases, and 1 base had no gene match. CDR3 sequence: CAISVSGDNEQFF. For the CDR3, the DNA is TGTGCCATCAGTGTTAGCGGGGACAATGAGCAGTTCTTC.

V gene TRBV19 combines with J gene TRBJ2-7; D possibly corresponds to TRBD2 (6 bases). Germline loops: CDR1 LNHDA, CDR2 SQIVND (reference sequence). V lost 1 base and J lost 1, with 14 bases in between. The CDR3 length is 16 residues. CDR3 in DNA: TGTGCCAGTAGTATAGTCGGGGACTCCAGATCCTACGAGCAGTACTTC. Translation: CASSIVGDSRSYEQYF.

The rearrangement joins TRBV23-1 to TRBJ2-7; 7 bases fit TRBD1. TRBV23-1 is classed as an ORF, of uncertain function. The length of the CDR3 is 14 residues. V lost 3 bases and J lost 1; bases outside the gene matches: 3. CDR3: CASSQPDRSYEQYF. CDR3 nucleotides: TGCGCCAGCAGTCAGCCGGACAGGTCCTACGAGCAGTACTTC.

This clonotype was detected a few times. The V and J genes are TRBV3-1 and TRBJ2-6; no clear D. Deletions cut 4 bases from V and 0 bases from J, with 7 bases between. Germline V lookup: CDR1 LGHDT, CDR2 YNNKEL (reference sequence). This CDR3 contains 15 residues. CDR3 amino acids: CASSLGYSGANVLTF. As DNA, the CDR3 is TGTGCCAGCAGCCTTGGGTACTCTGGGGCCAACGTCCTGACTTTC. Based on the CDR3 plus reference TRBV3-1 and TRBJ2-6, the full variable domain is DTAVSQTPKYLVTQMGNDKSIKCEQNLGHDTMYWYKQDSKKFLKIMFSYNNKELIINETVPNRFSPKSPDKAHLNLHINSLELGDSAVYFCASSLGYSGANVLTFGAGSRLTVL.

The table lists this clonotype with many counts. This chain connects TRBV7-2 to TRBJ2-3; TRBD2 matches at 9 bases. This CDR3 is 15 amino acids long. V dropped 2 bases and J dropped 7; count of bases not matched to a gene: 7. Germline lookup yields CDR1 SGHTA and CDR2 FQGNSA. The CDR3 here is CASSLSLAGRHTQYF. The CDR3 DNA is TGTGCCAGCAGCTTATCACTAGCGGGCCGTCATACGCAGTATTTT. The full variable domain, completed using reference TRBV7-2 and TRBJ2-3, is GAGVSQSPSNKVTEKGKDVELRCDPISGHTALYWYRQSLGQGLEFLIYFQGNSAPDKSGLPSDRFSAERTGGSVSTLTIQRTQQEDSAVYLCASSLSLAGRHTQYFGPGTRLTVL.

Turning to this clonotype: As the CDR3 is not closed by the conserved phenylalanine or tryptophan, this likely results from a read error. This chain connects TRBV6-2 or TRBV6-3 to TRBJ2-7; TRBD1 matches 7 bases. The V gene's germline CDR1 is MNHEY and CDR2 SVGEGT. The CDR3 extends over 14 amino acids. Germline trimming cut 7 bases from V and 6 bases from J; bases unmatched to any gene: 12. CDR3 in amino acids: CASKRTGRSGEQYS. CDR3 coding DNA: TGTGCCAGCAAACGGACAGGTAGATCCGGCGAGCAGTACTCC.

This clonotype was detected many times. The chain carries TRBV2 and TRBJ2-3; D not certain. The length of the CDR3 is 11 residues. CDR1 is SNHLY and CDR2 is FYNNEI in the germline V gene. Trimming took off 8 bases at V and 1 base at J, with 4 bases between the two ends. The DNA for the CDR3 is TGTGCCAGCGTGGGCACAGATACGCAGTATTTT. Amino acids: CASVGTDTQYF.

The chain combines TRBV15 with TRBJ2-5, with TRBD2 matching over 13 bases. V lost 5 bases and J lost 6; bases outside the gene matches: 9. This CDR3 region has 16 residues. From germline, CDR1 is LNHNV and CDR2 YYDKDF (reference sequence). CDR3 DNA: TGTGCCACCAGCCTGCCCGGGACTAGCGGGGTACAGACCCAGTACTTC. As protein: CATSLPGTSGVQTQYF.

The chain is built from TRBV16 and TRBJ1-1; possibly TRBD1 for D (6 bases). This CDR3 spans 17 amino acids. Trimming stripped 1 base from V and 1 base from J, with 16 bases between. The V gene's germline CDR1 is KGHSY and CDR2 FQNENV. In DNA, the CDR3 is TGTGCCAGCAGCCAATTTTCGGGGGCGCGGGGGAACACTGAAGCTTTCTTT. The encoded protein is CASSQFSGARGNTEAFF.

This rearrangement joins TRBV4-1 to TRBJ2-5, with 13 nucleotides matching TRBD2. The V and J ends lost 6 bases and 3 bases, in that order; junction bases with no gene match: 7. Germline CDR1 reads MGHRA; CDR2 reads YSYEKL. The CDR3 contains 16 residues. The CDR3 region has the DNA TGCGCCAGCAGAAGGGGACTAGCGGGGTCGAAAGAGACCCAGTACTTC. Amino acids: CASRRGLAGSKETQYF.

The chain is built from TRBV20-1 and TRBJ1-3, with D perhaps TRBD1 (6 bases). Trimming removed 6 bases at V and 4 bases at J, with 13 bases between. The germline gives CDR1 DFQATT, CDR2 SNEGSKA (reference sequence). CDR3 size: 13 residues. The CDR3 protein is CSAEGVNGNTIYF. The CDR3 nucleotides read TGCAGTGCAGAGGGGGTAAACGGAAACACCATATATTTT.

There are a few counts of this clonotype. V gene TRBV28 combines with J gene TRBJ2-1; a weak D match, TRBD2 (6 bases). CDR1 is MDHEN, CDR2 SYDVKM, per germline. CDR3 length: 17 amino acids. V lost 2 bases and J lost 4, with 18 bases in between. This chain's CDR3 is CASSLPLRRGLYNEQFF. The CDR3 DNA reads TGTGCCAGCAGTTTACCCCTCAGGAGGGGACTTTACAATGAGCAGTTCTTC. The full variable domain, rest sourced from reference TRBV28 and TRBJ2-1, is DVKVTQSSRYLVKRTGEKVFLECVQDMDHENMFWYRQDPGLGLRLIYFSYDVKMKEKGDIPEGYSVSREKKERFSLILESASTNQTSMYLCASSLPLRRGLYNEQFFGPGTRLTVL.

This clonotype turned up a few times. The J gene is TRBJ1-3, the V gene TRBV5-6; D unclear. V dropped 3 bases and J dropped 4 bases, with 8 bases sitting between them. The CDR3 totals 13 residues. Germline V gene data show CDR1 as SGHDT and CDR2 as YYEEEE. The CDR3 DNA reads as TGTGCCAGCAGCTCCTCAAGAGGAAACACCATATATTTT. This codes for CASSSSRGNTIYF. Full variable domain (rest looked up from reference TRBV5-6 and TRBJ1-3): DAGVTQSPTHLIKTRGQQVTLRCSPKSGHDTVSWYQQALGQGPQFIFQYYEEEERQRGNFPDRFSGHQFPNYSSELNVNALLLGDSALYLCASSSSRGNTIYFGEGSWLTVV.

This clonotype was counted at least ten times. This chain links TRBV29-1 with TRBJ1-1; tentative D call: TRBD1 (5 bases). V was pared by 7 bases and J by 5 bases, with 20 bases between. Germline V gene lookup returns CDR1 SQVTM and CDR2 ANQGSEA. This CDR3 has 14 residues. The chain's CDR3 is CSADPHGGRTEAFF. DNA for the CDR3: TGCAGCGCTGATCCCCATGGGGGGAGAACTGAAGCTTTCTTT.

J is TRBJ1-4 and V is TRBV3-1, with no clear D. CDR1 and CDR2 (germline): LGHDT, YNNKEL (reference sequence). Trimming stripped 5 bases from V and 8 bases from J, with 12 bases between. The CDR3 spans 13 residues. DNA for the CDR3: TGTGCCAGCAGCAGGGCTCAGAGGGAAAAACTGTTTTTT. Its protein is CASSRAQREKLFF.